Following are 17 T cell receptor beta chains from one sample sequenced in a study of tumor-infiltrating lymphocytes in primary liver carcinoma. Germline DNA was also extracted, while the blood RNA originated from unsorted whole blood. Starting from 500 ng of total RNA, TCR beta cDNA was produced with a primer in the constant region. Construction of TCR beta libraries relied on three successive nested multiplex PCR rounds employing slightly modified ARM-PCR. It was with TRBV1-TRBV30 forward primers and a C-beta reverse primer that the first two PCR rounds were run, at 10 cycles each. One entry per CDR3 protein, called by TCRdb with MiXCR from the multiplex PCR reads. The repertoire holds more than 150,000 distinct CDR3 sequences, about 55% seen once, with around 74% in the top ten. Sequenced input: peripheral blood. Receptors were obtained from a middle-aged man with primary liver carcinoma and hepatitis B virus infection.

About this clonotype itself: The junction departs from germline at one end; a sequencing error may be responsible. This chain joins TRBV29-1 and TRBJ2-7; 8 bases fit TRBD1. The CDR3 spans 13 residues. Germline CDR1 and CDR2: SQVTM and ANQGSEA. The CDR3 spells CSVVTGDGYERYF. The CDR3 nucleotides are TGCAGCGTCGTGACAGGGGACGGCTACGAGCGGTACTTC.

This CDR3 is CASSFVHNTGELFF. In DNA form, the CDR3 reads TGTGCCAGCAGCTTTGTCCATAATACCGGGGAGCTGTTTTTT. V usage is TRBV6-5 and J usage is TRBJ2-2; D is ambiguous. The CDR3 runs 14 residues. Trimming stripped 6 bases from V and 5 bases from J, with 13 bases between. From germline, CDR1 is MNHEY and CDR2 SVGAGI.

The chain is built from TRBV12-5 and TRBJ2-2; D is tentatively TRBD1 or TRBD2 (5 bases each). Germline CDR1 is LGHNT and CDR2 is FRNRAP. The V end lost 2 bases, the J end lost 9 bases, and 10 bases lay between the germline ends. The CDR3 is made up of 13 amino acids. The DNA for the CDR3 is TGTGCTAGTGGTTTGACGGGGACCTGGGAGCTGTTTTTT. This translates into CASGLTGTWELFF.

The V gene is TRBV12-3 or TRBV12-4, the J gene TRBJ1-2; D is uncertain. This CDR3 spans 13 amino acids. V was cut by 6 bases and J by 5 bases, with 13 bases left in between. DNA for the CDR3: TGTGCCAGCAGCTTATTGACGGAATATGGCTACACCTTC. The encoded protein is CASSLLTEYGYTF.

Concerning this clonotype itself: A much larger clone differs by one base, so this may be a read error. The chain couples TRBV6-5 to TRBJ2-7; TRBD1 aligns across 10 bases. V gave up 11 bases and J gave up 5 bases; unmatched junction bases: 9. Germline V gene lookup returns CDR1 MNHEY and CDR2 SVGAGI. CDR3 size: 13 residues. Here the CDR3 DNA reads TGTGCCGCCCGCCGGGACAGGGGCCACGAGCAGTACTTC. It is translated as CAARRDRGHEQYF.

The chain uses TRBV6-1 and TRBJ2-3; D not certain. This CDR3 spans 13 amino acids. Trimming took off 3 bases at V and 4 bases at J, with 8 bases between the two ends. Per the germline V gene, CDR1 is MNHNS and CDR2 is SASEGT. This CDR3 is CASSDGVADTQYF. The CDR3 DNA follows: TGTGCCAGCAGTGATGGGGTGGCAGATACGCAGTATTTT.

About this clonotype: This may arise from a read error, as a much more abundant clone is one base away. V and J are TRBV11-2 and TRBJ2-2; tentatively, D is TRBD1 or TRBD2 (5 bases each). There are 14 residues in the CDR3. CDR1 and CDR2 from the germline V gene are SGHAT and FQNNGV. CDR3 nucleotide sequence: TGTGCCAGCAGCTTAGATCGGGGCACCGGGGAGCTGTTATTT. This codes for CASSLDRGTGELLF. Variable domain in full (rest from reference TRBV11-2 and TRBJ2-2): EAGVAQSPRYKIIEKRQSVAFWCNPISGHATLYWYQQILGQGPKLLIQFQNNGVVDDSQLPKDRFSAERLKGVDSTLKIQPAKLEDSAVYLCASSLDRGTGELLFGEGSRLTVL.

Turning to this clonotype: A read error may explain this, as a much larger clone is one base away. The gene calls are TRBV29-1 and TRBJ1-1; D remains unclear. CDR1 and CDR2 (germline): SQVTM, ANQGSEA. V dropped 1 base and J dropped 8 bases, with 14 bases sitting between them. CDR3 length equals 13 residues. The CDR3, as DNA: TGCAGCGTTGAAGTGGTGGAGGCCTGGGAAGCTTTCTTT. It yields the protein CSVEVVEAWEAFF.

The V call is TRBV29-1, the J call TRBJ2-5; D perhaps matches TRBD2 (6 bases). The CDR3 has 18 amino acids. Germline V gene sequence: CDR1 SQVTM, CDR2 ANQGSEA. Trimming left V 2 bases short and J 3 bases short, with 25 bases between. In DNA, the CDR3 is TGCAGCGTTGAAAACGTCGGAGGCGGGGTAAAGCGGGAAGAGACCCAGTACTTC. As protein: CSVENVGGGVKREETQYF.

The chain employs TRBV11-2 and TRBJ2-7; unclear D gene. V lost 5 bases and J lost 3, with 8 bases in between. The V gene's germline CDR1 is SGHAT and CDR2 FQNNGV. The CDR3 has 12 residues. The CDR3 region has the DNA TGTGCCAGCAGCGCGCAGGACTACGAGCAGTACTTC. It encodes CASSAQDYEQYF.

The chain joins TRBV6-5 to TRBJ1-1; TRBD1 is a possible D gene (6 bases). The CDR3 sequence is 18 residues long. Germline V lookup: CDR1 MNHEY, CDR2 SVGAGI. The ends were cut back, 6 bases at V and 6 bases at J, with 29 bases in the middle. CDR3 sequence: CASSSNDRHKSYGAEAFF. CDR3 nucleotide sequence: TGTGCCAGCAGCTCTAACGACAGGCACAAAAGTTATGGGGCTGAAGCTTTCTTT.

The chain combines TRBV12-3 or TRBV12-4 with TRBJ2-7; D uncertain. V was cut by 1 base and J by 5 bases, with 18 bases left in between. CDR3 size: 16 residues. The CDR3 spells CASSLGRYHRKDEQYF. DNA for the CDR3: TGTGCCAGCAGTTTAGGGCGATACCACCGAAAAGACGAGCAGTACTTC.

On this clonotype itself: This CDR3 fails to terminate in the conserved phenylalanine or tryptophan, so it likely reflects a read error. The chain joins TRBV29-1 to TRBJ1-1; D uncertain. The V gene lost 7 bases and the J gene lost 1 base, with 10 bases spanning the gap. There are 12 residues in the CDR3. Germline-derived CDR1 and CDR2 are SQVTM and ANQGSEA. Here the CDR3 reads CSGTPSNTEAFL. CDR3 nucleotide sequence: TGCAGCGGGACCCCATCGAACACTGAAGCTTTCTTA.

This clonotype has ten or more counts. The CDR3 DNA reads TGTGCCAGCAGCTTCGCCTACGTGCGGGGAAAGAACACCGGGGAGCTGTTTTTT. Encoded protein: CASSFAYVRGKNTGELFF. The rearrangement links TRBV11-2 to TRBJ2-2, with D possibly being TRBD2 (6 bases). The germline V gene encodes CDR1 SGHAT and CDR2 FQNNGV. The ends were cut back, 3 bases at V and 1 base at J, with 18 bases in the middle. The CDR3 sequence is 18 residues long.

V is TRBV29-1 and J is TRBJ2-5, with a weak D call TRBD2 (6 bases). V was pared by 0 bases and J by 4 bases, with 18 bases between. Germline-derived CDR1 and CDR2 are SQVTM and ANQGSEA. This CDR3 has 16 residues. CDR3 loop: CSVEDRAGGIPETQYF. The CDR3 DNA reads as TGCAGCGTTGAAGATCGGGCTGGCGGGATCCCAGAGACCCAGTACTTC.

This clonotype has ten or more counts. The chain joins TRBV11-2 to TRBJ2-3; possible D gene TRBD1, 7 bases. This CDR3 has 16 amino acids. Germline loops: CDR1 SGHAT, CDR2 FQNNGV. Trimming removed 4 bases from V and 0 bases from J, with 14 bases in between. This chain's CDR3 is CASSWRGRHSTDTQYF. CDR3 nucleotides: TGTGCCAGCAGCTGGAGGGGGCGGCATAGCACAGATACGCAGTATTTT.

This clonotype appeared many times. The genes are TRBV29-1 and TRBJ1-2, with D hard to call. The germline CDR1 and CDR2 sequences are SQVTM and ANQGSEA. This CDR3 is built from 12 residues. The ends were cut back, 3 bases at V and 8 bases at J, with 13 bases in the middle. CDR3 region: CSVEAGLGGYTF. Written as DNA, the CDR3 is TGCAGCGTTGAGGCGGGCCTAGGGGGCTACACCTTC.